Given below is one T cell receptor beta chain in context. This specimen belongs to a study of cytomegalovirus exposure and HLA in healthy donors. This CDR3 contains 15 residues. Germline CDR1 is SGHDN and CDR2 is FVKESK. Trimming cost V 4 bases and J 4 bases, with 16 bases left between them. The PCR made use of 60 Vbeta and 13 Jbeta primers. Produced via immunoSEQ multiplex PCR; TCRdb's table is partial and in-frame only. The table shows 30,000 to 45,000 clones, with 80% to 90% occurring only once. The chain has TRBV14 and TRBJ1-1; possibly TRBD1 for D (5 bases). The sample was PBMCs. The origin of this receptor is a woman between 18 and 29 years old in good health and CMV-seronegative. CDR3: CASSLQEGRGTEAFF. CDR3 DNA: TGTGCCAGCAGCCTCCAGGAGGGGAGGGGCACTGAAGCTTTCTTT. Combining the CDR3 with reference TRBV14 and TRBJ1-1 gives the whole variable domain EAGVTQFPSHSVIEKGQTVTLRCDPISGHDNLYWYRRVMGKEIKFLLHFVKESKQDESGMPNNRFLAERTGGTYSTLKVQPAELEDSGVYFCASSLQEGRGTEAFFGQGTRLTVV.